The 23 T cell receptor beta chains below were found in one sample sequenced in a study of T cells in localized non-small cell lung cancer. Assay: immunoSEQ multiplex PCR; the TCRdb copy retains only in-frame clones and omits some. The sample includes tens of thousands of clones, over 70% of them seen just once. Material: PBMCs, obtained before any cancer treatment. These receptors came from a man aged 35-75 years with stage II squamous cell lung carcinoma.

This clone showed up just a few times. The V gene is TRBV28, the J gene TRBJ1-5; D is undetermined. The CDR3 is 17 residues long. V dropped 6 bases and J dropped 2 bases, with 20 bases sitting between them. Germline-derived CDR1 and CDR2 are MDHEN and SYDVKM. The CDR3 reads CASSPAYGPLGNQPQHF. The CDR3 DNA sequence: TGTGCCAGCAGCCCTGCGTACGGCCCGCTGGGCAATCAGCCCCAGCATTTT. Based on the CDR3 plus reference TRBV28 and TRBJ1-5, the full variable domain is DVKVTQSSRYLVKRTGEKVFLECVQDMDHENMFWYRQDPGLGLRLIYFSYDVKMKEKGDIPEGYSVSREKKERFSLILESASTNQTSMYLCASSPAYGPLGNQPQHFGDGTRLSIL.

This clone was seen more than once but under ten times. The chain uses TRBV4-3 and TRBJ1-1, with a weak D call TRBD1 (6 bases). Trimming took 3 bases from V and 5 from J, leaving 7 bases between them. The germline gives CDR1 LGHNA, CDR2 YSLEER. CDR3 size: 12 residues. CDR3 amino acids: CASSQRGTEAFF. The CDR3 DNA sequence: TGCGCCAGCAGCCAGAGGGGGACTGAAGCTTTCTTT.

This CDR3 is CSVEPGGGAALSGYTF. The CDR3 coding sequence is TGCAGCGTTGAACCCGGGGGAGGCGCCGCTCTCTCTGGCTACACCTTC. J is TRBJ1-2 and V is TRBV29-1, with D possibly matching TRBD1 (5 bases). Trimming shortened V by 2 bases and J by 7 bases, and 23 bases separated the two germline ends. Germline loops: CDR1 SQVTM, CDR2 ANQGSEA. The CDR3 runs 16 residues.

The chain combines TRBV15 with TRBJ2-7; D is unclear. V was pared by 1 base and J by 6 bases, with 7 bases between. Germline V gives CDR1 LNHNV, CDR2 YYDKDF (reference sequence). This CDR3 has 12 amino acids. CDR3 coding DNA: TGTGCCACCAGCAGAGGTAGCCGCGAGCAGTACTTC. Translation gives CATSRGSREQYF.

This chain connects TRBV6-4 to TRBJ2-3, with TRBD2 matching 11 bases. The junction had 0 bases not matched to a gene; V was cut back by 0 bases and J by 4 bases. The CDR3 contains 15 residues. CDR1 is MRHNA, CDR2 SNTAGT, per germline. This CDR3 reads CASSDSSGGADTQYF. Here the CDR3 DNA reads TGTGCCAGCAGTGACTCTAGCGGGGGGGCAGATACGCAGTATTTT.

This rearrangement joins TRBV11-3 to TRBJ2-7; perhaps TRBD1 as D (6 bases). Trimming removed 2 bases at V and 3 bases at J, with 14 bases between. CDR3 length: 15 residues. Germline V gives CDR1 SGHNT, CDR2 YENEEA. CDR3 sequence reads: CASSLRGTPDYEQYF. CDR3 nucleotides: TGTGCCAGCAGCTTAAGAGGGACACCAGACTACGAGCAGTACTTC.

The chain couples TRBV6-6 to TRBJ2-3; D is perhaps TRBD1 (5 bases). Germline CDR1 MNHNY, CDR2 SVGAGI (reference sequence). The ends were cut back, 0 bases at V and 2 bases at J, with 9 bases in the middle. This CDR3 spans 15 amino acids. CDR3 sequence reads: CASSYSDRHTDTQYF. The CDR3 DNA reads as TGTGCCAGCAGTTACTCCGACAGACACACAGATACGCAGTATTTT.

This clone was found a few times. J is TRBJ2-7 and V is TRBV27; 8 bases are a match to TRBD1. V gave up 8 bases and J gave up 3 bases; unmatched junction bases: 6. CDR1 and CDR2 from the germline V gene are MNHEY and SMNVEV (reference sequence). The CDR3 runs to 13 residues. The CDR3 DNA reads as TGTGCCAGCGGGCGGACAGGGAGCTACGAGCAGTACTTC. Translation: CASGRTGSYEQYF.

The V call is TRBV7-9, the J call TRBJ2-7; 12 bases are a match to TRBD2. J was trimmed by 6 bases and V by 2 bases; bases with no gene match: 5. Germline-derived CDR1 and CDR2 are SEHNR and FQNEAQ (reference sequence). CDR3 length: 15 residues. The CDR3 DNA sequence: TGTGCCAGCAGCTTACTAGCGGGAGGGCCTCCCGAGCAGTACTTC. This encodes CASSLLAGGPPEQYF. The full variable domain, its missing parts supplied by reference TRBV7-9 and TRBJ2-7, is DTGVSQNPRHKITKRGQNVTFRCDPISEHNRLYWYRQTLGQGPEFLTYFQNEAQLEKSRLLSDRFSAERPKGSFSTLEIQRTEQGDSAMYLCASSLLAGGPPEQYFGPGTRLTVT.

The table lists this clone with a count of one. The chain joins TRBV2 to TRBJ1-5, with D possibly TRBD1 on 5 matching bases. Trimming shortened V by 4 bases and J by 3 bases, and 13 bases separated the two germline ends. Germline V CDR1 and CDR2: SNHLY, FYNNEI. The CDR3 totals 15 residues. The CDR3 loop is CASSVWQGNNQPQHF. CDR3 in DNA: TGTGCCAGCAGTGTCTGGCAGGGTAACAATCAGCCCCAGCATTTT.

The chain recombines TRBV28 with TRBJ1-3; 8 bases align to TRBD1. CDR3 length equals 16 residues. J lost 0 bases, V lost 5 bases, and 6 bases had no gene match. CDR1 and CDR2 (germline): MDHEN, SYDVKM. In DNA, the CDR3 is TGTGCCAGCAGTCGGCCGGGACAGGTCTCTGGAAACACCATATATTTT. Its protein is CASSRPGQVSGNTIYF.

CDR3 coding DNA: TGTGCCAGCAGCCTGTTAGGAGGGTCCTACGAGCAGTACTTC. This codes for CASSLLGGSYEQYF. The chain joins TRBV2 to TRBJ2-7, with a weak D call TRBD2 (6 bases). Trimming cost V 6 bases and J 1 base, with 13 bases left between them. This CDR3 is built from 14 residues. Germline V CDR1 and CDR2: SNHLY, FYNNEI.

The genes are TRBV5-1 and TRBJ2-5; 9 bases agree with TRBD2. Germline-derived CDR1 and CDR2 are SGHRS and YFSETQ. Trimming removed 2 bases from V and 2 bases from J; junction bases left unmatched: 1. CDR3 length: 14 residues. The DNA for the CDR3 is TGCGCCAGCAGCTTAGCGGGGGGACAAGAGACCCAGTACTTC. It is translated as CASSLAGGQETQYF.

Concerning this clone itself: This could be a read error, since a much larger clone is one nucleotide away. This chain uses TRBV6-5 with TRBJ2-5, with D perhaps TRBD1 or TRBD2 (5 bases each). The CDR3 extends over 13 amino acids. In germline, CDR1 is MNHEY, CDR2 SVGAGI. Trimming took off 6 bases at V and 5 bases at J, with 13 bases between the two ends. CDR3 loop: CASSSSGTETQYF. The CDR3 DNA sequence: TGTGCCAGCAGCTCCTCAGGGACGGAGACCCAGTACTTC.

This chain links TRBV7-9 with TRBJ2-5; 8 positions agree with TRBD2. CDR3 length: 15 residues. The germline gives CDR1 SEHNR, CDR2 FQNEAQ (reference sequence). The trim removed 6 bases at V and 2 bases at J, leaving 8 bases unmatched. DNA of the CDR3: TGTGCCAGCAGGCCCCCTCGCGGGGGGCAAGAGACCCAGTACTTC. It yields the protein CASRPPRGGQETQYF.

This clone has at least ten counts. This rearrangement joins TRBV5-1 to TRBJ1-1; perhaps TRBD1 as D (6 bases). From germline, CDR1 is SGHRS and CDR2 YFSETQ. Trimming removed 4 bases at V and 1 base at J, with 14 bases between. The CDR3 has 15 amino acids. CDR3 sequence: CASSPGWTANTEAFF. The CDR3 nucleotides read TGCGCCAGCAGCCCGGGGTGGACAGCGAACACTGAAGCTTTCTTT.

The chain couples TRBV4-1 to TRBJ2-3; no clear D. V lost 1 base, J lost 6 bases, and 14 bases lay in between. The CDR3 extends over 15 amino acids. The germline gives CDR1 MGHRA, CDR2 YSYEKL. CDR3 sequence reads: CASSQVIKVEDTQYF. The CDR3 DNA sequence: TGCGCCAGCAGCCAAGTAATAAAGGTGGAGGATACGCAGTATTTT.

The chain is built from TRBV9 and TRBJ2-4, with TRBD1 as a possible D gene (6 bases). Germline V gene sequence: CDR1 SGDLS, CDR2 YYNGEE. The germline V and J ends were trimmed by 4 bases and 0 bases, with 11 bases remaining between them. The CDR3 contains 15 residues. The chain's CDR3 is CASSPSGVAKNIQYF. The CDR3 region has the DNA TGTGCCAGCAGCCCATCAGGGGTAGCCAAAAACATTCAGTACTTC. Full variable domain (remainder filled in from reference TRBV9 and TRBJ2-4): DSGVTQTPKHLITATGQRVTLRCSPRSGDLSVYWYQQSLDQGLQFLIQYYNGEERAKGNILERFSAQQFPDLHSELNLSSLELGDSALYFCASSPSGVAKNIQYFGAGTRLSVL.

This sequence joins TRBV4-3 and TRBJ2-2; 11 bases are a match to TRBD2. CDR1 and CDR2 (germline): LGHNA, YSLEER. This CDR3 is 14 amino acids long. Trimming took 6 bases from V and 4 from J; bases not matched to a gene: 1. CDR3 loop: CASRLAGGTGELFF. The CDR3 DNA reads TGCGCCAGCAGGCTAGCGGGGGGCACCGGGGAGCTGTTTTTT.

V gene TRBV5-1 combines with J gene TRBJ2-2; 10 nucleotides align to TRBD1. The ends lost 4 bases at V and 6 bases at J; junction bases unmatched: 6. In germline, CDR1 is SGHRS, CDR2 YFSETQ. The CDR3 runs 15 residues. The CDR3 coding sequence is TGCGCCAGCAGCCTGCTGGACAGGGGGGCCGGGGAGCTGTTTTTT. As protein: CASSLLDRGAGELFF.

This chain joins TRBV11-2 and TRBJ1-6, with D unclear. CDR3 length: 14 amino acids. Trimming pared 5 bases from V and 7 bases from J, leaving 12 bases between. CDR1 and CDR2 (germline): SGHAT, FQNNGV. CDR3 in amino acids: CASSRVDPNSPLHF. The CDR3, as DNA: TGTGCCAGCAGCCGCGTAGACCCAAATTCACCCCTCCACTTT.

The rearrangement uses TRBV19 and TRBJ1-4; possible D gene TRBD1, 5 bases. Germline lookup yields CDR1 LNHDA and CDR2 SQIVND (reference sequence). This CDR3 is 16 amino acids long. With 5 bases removed from V and 7 bases from J, the gap between germline ends came to 20 bases. The CDR3 DNA follows: TGTGCCAGTAGTCTCTATCCCGGGACGTTAGGTGAAAAACTGTTTTTT. Amino acid sequence: CASSLYPGTLGEKLFF. Full variable domain (rest looked up from reference TRBV19 and TRBJ1-4): DGGITQSPKYLFRKEGQNVTLSCEQNLNHDAMYWYRQDPGQGLRLIYYSQIVNDFQKGDIAEGYSVSREKKESFPLTVTSAQKNPTAFYLCASSLYPGTLGEKLFFGSGTQLSVL.

This clone was recorded only once. The chain is built from TRBV7-2 and TRBJ1-1, with D perhaps TRBD1 (6 bases). The V end lost 3 bases, the J end lost 6 bases, and 11 bases lay between the germline ends. The CDR3 has 13 amino acids. Germline V gene data show CDR1 as SGHTA and CDR2 as FQGNSA. This chain's CDR3 is CASSFTGMPEAFF. The DNA for the CDR3 is TGTGCCAGCAGCTTTACAGGGATGCCTGAAGCTTTCTTT. Supplemented by reference TRBV7-2 and TRBJ1-1, the full variable domain reads GAGVSQSPSNKVTEKGKDVELRCDPISGHTALYWYRQSLGQGLEFLIYFQGNSAPDKSGLPSDRFSAERTGGSVSTLTIQRTQQEDSAVYLCASSFTGMPEAFFGQGTRLTVV.